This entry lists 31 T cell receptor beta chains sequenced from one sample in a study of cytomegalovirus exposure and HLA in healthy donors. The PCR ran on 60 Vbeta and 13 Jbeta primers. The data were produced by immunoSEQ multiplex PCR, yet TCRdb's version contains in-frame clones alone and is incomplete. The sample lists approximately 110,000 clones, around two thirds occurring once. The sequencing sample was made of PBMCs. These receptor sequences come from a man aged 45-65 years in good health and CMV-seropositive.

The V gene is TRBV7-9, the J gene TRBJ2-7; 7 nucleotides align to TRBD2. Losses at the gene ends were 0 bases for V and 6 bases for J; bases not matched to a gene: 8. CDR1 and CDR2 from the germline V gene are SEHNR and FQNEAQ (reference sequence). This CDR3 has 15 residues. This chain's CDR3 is CASSLAAGEMSEQYF. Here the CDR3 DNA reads TGTGCCAGCAGCTTAGCTGCGGGAGAAATGTCCGAGCAGTACTTC.

CDR3 DNA: TGTGCCAGCAGCGAGACAGGGGAGGCCGGGGAGCTGTTTTTT. Protein sequence: CASSETGEAGELFF. This rearrangement joins TRBV7-7 to TRBJ2-2, with 8 nucleotides matching TRBD1. V was pared by 5 bases and J by 6 bases, with 5 bases of the junction left unmatched. Germline V lookup: CDR1 SSHAT, CDR2 FNYEAQ (reference sequence). This CDR3 contains 14 residues.

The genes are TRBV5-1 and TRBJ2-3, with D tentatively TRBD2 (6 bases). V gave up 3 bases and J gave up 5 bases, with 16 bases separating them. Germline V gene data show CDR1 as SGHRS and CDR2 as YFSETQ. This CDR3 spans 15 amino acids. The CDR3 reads CASSSSEGGVDTQYF. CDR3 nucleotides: TGCGCCAGCAGCTCTTCGGAGGGCGGGGTAGATACGCAGTATTTT.

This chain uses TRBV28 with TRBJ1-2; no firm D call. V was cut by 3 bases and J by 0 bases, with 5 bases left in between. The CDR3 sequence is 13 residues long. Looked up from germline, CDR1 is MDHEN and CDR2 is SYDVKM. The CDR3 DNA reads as TGTGCCAGCAGTTTCCCAGCTAACTATGGCTACACCTTC. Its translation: CASSFPANYGYTF.

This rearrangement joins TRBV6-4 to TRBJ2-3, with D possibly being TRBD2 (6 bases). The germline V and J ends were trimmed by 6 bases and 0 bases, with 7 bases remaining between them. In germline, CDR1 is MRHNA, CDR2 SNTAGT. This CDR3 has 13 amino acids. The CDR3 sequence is CASRAGSTDTQYF. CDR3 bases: TGTGCCAGCAGGGCGGGAAGCACAGATACGCAGTATTTT.

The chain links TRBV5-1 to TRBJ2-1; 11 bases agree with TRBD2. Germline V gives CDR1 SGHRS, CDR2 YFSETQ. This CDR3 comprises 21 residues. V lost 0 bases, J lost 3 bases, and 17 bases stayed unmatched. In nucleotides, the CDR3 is TGCGCCAGCAGCTTGGCGGGGCGGCTAGCGGGAGGAGGAGGGCTCTACAATGAGCAGTTCTTC. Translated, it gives CASSLAGRLAGGGGLYNEQFF.

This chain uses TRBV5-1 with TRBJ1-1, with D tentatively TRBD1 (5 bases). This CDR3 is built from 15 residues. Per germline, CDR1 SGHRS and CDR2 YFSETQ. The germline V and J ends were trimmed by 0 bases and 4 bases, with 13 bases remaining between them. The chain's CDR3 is CASSLAGGGGTEAFF. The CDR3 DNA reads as TGCGCCAGCAGCTTGGCCGGGGGTGGAGGCACTGAAGCTTTCTTT.

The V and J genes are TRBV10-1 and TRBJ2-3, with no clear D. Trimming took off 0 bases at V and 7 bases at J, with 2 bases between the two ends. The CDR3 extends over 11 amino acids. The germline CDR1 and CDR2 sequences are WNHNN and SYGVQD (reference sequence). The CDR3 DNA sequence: TGCGCCAGCAGTGAGTCTAATACGCAGTATTTT. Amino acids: CASSESNTQYF.

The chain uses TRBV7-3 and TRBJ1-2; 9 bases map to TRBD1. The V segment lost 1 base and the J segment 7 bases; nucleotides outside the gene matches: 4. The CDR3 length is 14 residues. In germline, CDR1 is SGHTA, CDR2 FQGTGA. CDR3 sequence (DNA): TGTGCCAGCAGCTTAATGGGGGACAGGGTTGGCTACACCTTC. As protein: CASSLMGDRVGYTF.

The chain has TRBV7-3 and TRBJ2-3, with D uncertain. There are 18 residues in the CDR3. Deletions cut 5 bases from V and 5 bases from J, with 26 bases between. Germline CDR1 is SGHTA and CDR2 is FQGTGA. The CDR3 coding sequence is TGTGCCAGCAGCCCCCAACCCGCAGGCTCCACATCCTTAGATACGCAGTATTTT. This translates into CASSPQPAGSTSLDTQYF.

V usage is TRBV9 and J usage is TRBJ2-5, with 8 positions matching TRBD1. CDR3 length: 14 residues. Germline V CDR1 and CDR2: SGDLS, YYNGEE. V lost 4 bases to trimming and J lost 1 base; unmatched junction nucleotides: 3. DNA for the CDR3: TGTGCCAGCAGCCTTACAGGGGGCCAAGAGACCCAGTACTTC. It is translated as CASSLTGGQETQYF.

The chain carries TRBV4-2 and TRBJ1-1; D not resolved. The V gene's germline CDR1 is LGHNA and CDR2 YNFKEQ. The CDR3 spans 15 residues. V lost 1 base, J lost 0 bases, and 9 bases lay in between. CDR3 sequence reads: CASSQVGDLNTEAFF. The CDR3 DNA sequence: TGTGCCAGCAGCCAAGTAGGAGACTTGAACACTGAAGCTTTCTTT.

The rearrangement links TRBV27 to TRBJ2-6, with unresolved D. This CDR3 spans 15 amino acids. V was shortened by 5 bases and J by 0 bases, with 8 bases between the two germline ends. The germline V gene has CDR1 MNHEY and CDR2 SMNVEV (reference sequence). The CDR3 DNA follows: TGTGCCAGCAGTCCCCGTTACTCTGGGGCCAACGTCCTGACTTTC. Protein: CASSPRYSGANVLTF.

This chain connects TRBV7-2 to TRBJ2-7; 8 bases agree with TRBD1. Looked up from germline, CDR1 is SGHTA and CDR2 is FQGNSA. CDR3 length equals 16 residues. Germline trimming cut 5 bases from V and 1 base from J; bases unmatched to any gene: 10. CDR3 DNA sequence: TGTGCCAGCAGCCCTTCAGAACAGGGGGTTTCCTACGAGCAGTACTTC. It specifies CASSPSEQGVSYEQYF. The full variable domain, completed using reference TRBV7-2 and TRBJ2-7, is GAGVSQSPSNKVTEKGKDVELRCDPISGHTALYWYRQSLGQGLEFLIYFQGNSAPDKSGLPSDRFSAERTGGSVSTLTIQRTQQEDSAVYLCASSPSEQGVSYEQYFGPGTRLTVT.

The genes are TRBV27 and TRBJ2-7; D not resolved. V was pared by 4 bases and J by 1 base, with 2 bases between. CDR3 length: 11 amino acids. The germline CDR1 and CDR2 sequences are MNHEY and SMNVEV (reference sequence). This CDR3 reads CASSSSYEQYF. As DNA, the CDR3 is TGTGCCAGCAGTTCATCCTACGAGCAGTACTTC.

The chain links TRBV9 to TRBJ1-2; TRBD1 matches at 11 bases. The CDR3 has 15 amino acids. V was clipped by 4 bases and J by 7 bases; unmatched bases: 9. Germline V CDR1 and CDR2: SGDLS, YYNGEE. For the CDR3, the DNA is TGTGCCAGCAGCCCCCAGGGGACAGGGGGAAGTGGCTACACCTTC. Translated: CASSPQGTGGSGYTF.

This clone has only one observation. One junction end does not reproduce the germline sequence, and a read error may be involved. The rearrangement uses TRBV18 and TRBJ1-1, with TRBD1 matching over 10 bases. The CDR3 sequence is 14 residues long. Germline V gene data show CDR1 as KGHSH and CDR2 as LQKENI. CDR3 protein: CASSPDRGLPEASF. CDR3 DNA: TGTGCCAGCTCACCGGACAGGGGGTTACCTGAAGCTTCCTTT.

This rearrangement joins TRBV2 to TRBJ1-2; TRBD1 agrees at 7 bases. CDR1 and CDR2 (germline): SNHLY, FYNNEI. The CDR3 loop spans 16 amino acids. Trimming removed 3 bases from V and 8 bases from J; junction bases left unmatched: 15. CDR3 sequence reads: CASSEPPGTEKGGYTF. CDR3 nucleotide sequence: TGTGCCAGCAGTGAGCCGCCCGGGACAGAGAAGGGAGGCTACACCTTC.

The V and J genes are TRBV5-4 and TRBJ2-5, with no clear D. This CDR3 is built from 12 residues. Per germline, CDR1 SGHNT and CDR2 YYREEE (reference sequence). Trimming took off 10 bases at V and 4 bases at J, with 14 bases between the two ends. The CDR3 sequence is CAVTLRGETQYF. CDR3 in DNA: TGTGCCGTTACCCTGAGAGGAGAGACCCAGTACTTC.

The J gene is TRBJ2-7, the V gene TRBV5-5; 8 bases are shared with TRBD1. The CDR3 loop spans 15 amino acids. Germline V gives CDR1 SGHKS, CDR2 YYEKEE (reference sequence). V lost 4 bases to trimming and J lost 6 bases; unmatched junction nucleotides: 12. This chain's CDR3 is CASSRRQGSQGEQYF. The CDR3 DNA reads TGTGCCAGCAGCCGAAGACAGGGGTCTCAGGGCGAGCAGTACTTC.

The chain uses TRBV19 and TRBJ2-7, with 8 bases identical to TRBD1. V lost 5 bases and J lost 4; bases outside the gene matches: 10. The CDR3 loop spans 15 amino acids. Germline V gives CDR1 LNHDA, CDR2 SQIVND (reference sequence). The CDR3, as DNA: TGTGCCAGTAGTCCAGGGACAGGACCCTTTTACGAGCAGTACTTC. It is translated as CASSPGTGPFYEQYF.

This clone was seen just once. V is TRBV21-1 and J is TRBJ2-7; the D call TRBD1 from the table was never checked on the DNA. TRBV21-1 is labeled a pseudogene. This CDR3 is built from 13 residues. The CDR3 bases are TGTGCCAGCCACAGGGAATTGACGAAGGAGCAGTACTTC. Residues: CASHRELTKEQYF.

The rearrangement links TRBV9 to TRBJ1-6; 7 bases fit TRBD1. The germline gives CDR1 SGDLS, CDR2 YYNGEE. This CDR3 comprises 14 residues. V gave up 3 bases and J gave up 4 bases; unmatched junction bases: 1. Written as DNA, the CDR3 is TGTGCCAGCAGCGCGACAGGGTATAATTCACCCCTCCACTTT. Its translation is CASSATGYNSPLHF. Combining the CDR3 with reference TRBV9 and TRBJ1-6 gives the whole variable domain DSGVTQTPKHLITATGQRVTLRCSPRSGDLSVYWYQQSLDQGLQFLIQYYNGEERAKGNILERFSAQQFPDLHSELNLSSLELGDSALYFCASSATGYNSPLHFGNGTRLTVT.

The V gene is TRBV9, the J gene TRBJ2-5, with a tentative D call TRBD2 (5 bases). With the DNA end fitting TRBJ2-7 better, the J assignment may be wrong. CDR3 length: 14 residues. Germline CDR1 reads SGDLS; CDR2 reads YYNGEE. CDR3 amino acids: CASSGGLPSYEQYF. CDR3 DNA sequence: TGTGCCAGCAGCGGAGGGCTCCCATCCTACGAGCAGTACTTC.

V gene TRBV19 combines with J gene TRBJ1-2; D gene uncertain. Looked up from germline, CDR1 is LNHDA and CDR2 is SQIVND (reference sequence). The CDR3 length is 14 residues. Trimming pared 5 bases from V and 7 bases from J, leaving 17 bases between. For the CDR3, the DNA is TGTGCCAGTAGTCGTAGTGTACCGGCGGGTGGCTACACCTTC. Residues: CASSRSVPAGGYTF.

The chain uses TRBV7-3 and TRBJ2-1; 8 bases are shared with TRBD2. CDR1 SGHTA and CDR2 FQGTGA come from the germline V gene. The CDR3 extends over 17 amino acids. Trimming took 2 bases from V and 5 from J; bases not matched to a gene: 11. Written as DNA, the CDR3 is TGTGCCAGCAGCTTAGGGGGTGGCGGGAGGTTCGACAATGAGCAGTTCTTC. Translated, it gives CASSLGGGGRFDNEQFF.

The CDR3 DNA reads as TGTGCCAGCAGTTATTCCCTAGCGGGGCTCTACAATGAGCAGTTCTTC. It encodes CASSYSLAGLYNEQFF. The chain couples TRBV6-5 to TRBJ2-1, with 9 bases fitting TRBD2. Germline V gene lookup returns CDR1 MNHEY and CDR2 SVGAGI. V trimming: 3 bases; J trimming: 3 bases; junction bases outside the gene matches: 6. This CDR3 has 16 residues.

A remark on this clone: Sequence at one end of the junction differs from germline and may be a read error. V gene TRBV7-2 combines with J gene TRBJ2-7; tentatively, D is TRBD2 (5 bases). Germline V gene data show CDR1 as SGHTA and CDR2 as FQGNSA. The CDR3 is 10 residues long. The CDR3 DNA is TGTGCCAGCAGCTTAGTGGACTCTCACTTC. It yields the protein CASSLVDSHF.

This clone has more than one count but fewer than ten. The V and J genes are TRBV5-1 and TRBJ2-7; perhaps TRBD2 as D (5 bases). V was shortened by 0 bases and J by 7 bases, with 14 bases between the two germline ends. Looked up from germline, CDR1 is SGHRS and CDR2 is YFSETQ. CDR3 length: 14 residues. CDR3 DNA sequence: TGCGCCAGCAGCTTGGAGGCGACTACGCGTGAGCAGTACTTC. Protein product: CASSLEATTREQYF.

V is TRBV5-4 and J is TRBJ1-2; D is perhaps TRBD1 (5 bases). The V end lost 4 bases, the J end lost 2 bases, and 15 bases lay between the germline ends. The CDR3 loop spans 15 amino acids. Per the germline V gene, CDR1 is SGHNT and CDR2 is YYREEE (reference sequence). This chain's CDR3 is CASSGQRAGNYGYTF. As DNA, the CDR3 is TGTGCCAGCAGCGGCCAAAGGGCAGGGAACTATGGCTACACCTTC.

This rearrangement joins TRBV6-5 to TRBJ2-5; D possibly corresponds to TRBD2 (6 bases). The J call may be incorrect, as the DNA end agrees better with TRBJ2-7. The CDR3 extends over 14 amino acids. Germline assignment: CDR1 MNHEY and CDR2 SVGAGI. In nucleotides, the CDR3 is TGTGCCAGCAGTTACGGGCGGGGAACCTACGAGCAGTACTTC. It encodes CASSYGRGTYEQYF.